These 22 T cell receptor beta chains were all obtained from the same sample, sequenced in a study of OX40 agonist ivuxolimab in advanced cancers. Libraries were constructed by the immunoSEQ multiplex PCR assay. The table comes from immuneACCESS by way of TCRdb, which keeps in-frame sequences with V and J called. Part of the clones is missing from these tables; in studies checked, under half for an unresolved V gene and the rest for unknown reasons. The sample table holds tens of thousands of clones, of which about 95% were seen once. The ten top clones hold about 11% of the sample. This material consisted of CD4+ or CD8+ T cells sorted from blood, taken in a trial of the OX40 agonist ivuxolimab. Receptor source: an adult with an advanced solid tumor such as melanoma, head and neck, liver or kidney cancer.

This clone was detected only once. The junction and the germline gene differ at one end; a read error may be behind it. Other DNA sequences in the sample encode the same CDR3. The chain has TRBV27 and TRBJ1-5, with 7 nucleotides matching TRBD1. From germline, CDR1 is MNHEY and CDR2 SMNVEV (reference sequence). CDR3 length equals 16 residues. CDR3 protein: CASSHRGWVGNQPQHF. CDR3 DNA: TGCGCCAGCAGTCACAGGGGTTGGGTGGGCAATCAGCCCCAGCATTTT.

The chain links TRBV7-9 to TRBJ2-7; D may be TRBD1 or TRBD2 (5 bases each). CDR1 is SEHNR and CDR2 is FQNEAQ in the germline V gene (reference sequence). CDR3 length: 12 residues. V was cut by 4 bases and J by 5 bases, with 9 bases left in between. The CDR3 nucleotides are TGTGCCAGCAGCTCCGGGGACCACGAGCAGTACTTC. Amino acids: CASSSGDHEQYF.

V is TRBV5-1 and J is TRBJ2-7; D perhaps matches TRBD1 (6 bases). Germline V gene sequence: CDR1 SGHRS, CDR2 YFSETQ. V dropped 9 bases and J dropped 3 bases, with 16 bases sitting between them. The length of the CDR3 is 13 residues. The CDR3 region is CATSAGRGYEQYF. The DNA for the CDR3 is TGCGCCACCTCCGCGGGCAGGGGCTACGAGCAGTACTTC.

The chain couples TRBV7-2 to TRBJ1-1; D is unresolved. Deletions cut 2 bases from V and 0 bases from J, with 10 bases between. This CDR3 has 15 residues. Germline-derived CDR1 and CDR2 are SGHTA and FQGNSA. The CDR3 DNA sequence: TGTGCCAGCAGCTTATTGGTAAATATGAACACTGAAGCTTTCTTT. As protein: CASSLLVNMNTEAFF.

The CDR3 DNA is TGTGCCAGCGGGGATGGGGGCCGACCACGGGAGCAGTACTTC. It specifies CASGDGGRPREQYF. V is TRBV9 and J is TRBJ2-7; D is possibly TRBD1 (6 bases). Trimming took off 7 bases at V and 7 bases at J, with 21 bases between the two ends. Germline CDR1 reads SGDLS; CDR2 reads YYNGEE. The CDR3 consists of 14 residues.

V and J are TRBV5-6 and TRBJ2-7; possibly TRBD1 for D (5 bases). The CDR3 consists of 15 residues. Per the germline V gene, CDR1 is SGHDT and CDR2 is YYEEEE. Between the trimmed V and J ends, which lost 0 bases and 7 bases, there was a span of 17 bases. The CDR3 region has the DNA TGTGCCAGCAGCTTGGCCCTAGGGGTGGTGCGGGAGCAGTACTTC. Its translation: CASSLALGVVREQYF.

The chain couples TRBV10-3 to TRBJ1-1; D unclear. The CDR3 runs to 14 residues. Between the trimmed V and J ends, which lost 1 base and 3 bases, there was a span of 9 bases. Germline assignment: CDR1 ENHRY and CDR2 SYGVKD. The CDR3 reads CAISELWAHTEAFF. The DNA for the CDR3 is TGTGCCATCAGTGAGTTGTGGGCCCACACTGAAGCTTTCTTT.

V and J are TRBV9 and TRBJ2-3; D uncertain. This CDR3 is 16 amino acids long. The germline V gene has CDR1 SGDLS and CDR2 YYNGEE. The ends were cut back, 3 bases at V and 0 bases at J, with 14 bases in the middle. The CDR3 protein is CASSARGGSSTDTQYF. In nucleotides, the CDR3 is TGTGCCAGCAGCGCCCGTGGTGGATCTAGCACAGATACGCAGTATTTT.

This chain connects TRBV11-3 to TRBJ2-1, with D perhaps matching TRBD1 (6 bases). CDR3 length equals 16 residues. V gave up 1 base and J gave up 0 bases, with 10 bases separating them. Germline-derived CDR1 and CDR2 are SGHNT and YENEEA. The CDR3: CASSLVGASSYNEQFF. The CDR3 DNA reads as TGTGCCAGCAGCTTAGTGGGGGCCAGCTCCTACAATGAGCAGTTCTTC.

The chain is built from TRBV11-2 and TRBJ2-1; 11 nucleotides agree with TRBD2. Trimming removed 3 bases from V and 4 bases from J; junction bases left unmatched: 14. Germline CDR1 and CDR2: SGHAT and FQNNGV. The CDR3 consists of 19 residues. The CDR3 spells CASSLHYRLSGGGYNEQFF. The CDR3 bases are TGTGCCAGCAGCTTGCATTACAGACTTAGCGGGGGGGGTTACAATGAGCAGTTCTTC.

This chain uses TRBV7-2 with TRBJ2-1, with 10 nucleotides matching TRBD2. CDR1 and CDR2 (germline): SGHTA, FQGNSA. This CDR3 has 16 amino acids. J lost 7 bases, V lost 3 bases, and 9 bases had no gene match. The CDR3 reads CASSLREREGLNEQFF. The CDR3 bases are TGTGCCAGCAGCTTGCGGGAGCGGGAGGGCTTAAATGAGCAGTTCTTC.

This CDR3 reads CASSARGYSNQPQHF. CDR3 sequence (DNA): TGTGCCAGCAGTGCTCGGGGATATAGCAATCAGCCCCAGCATTTT. The chain recombines TRBV27 with TRBJ1-5; no clear D. This CDR3 is built from 15 residues. The germline CDR1 and CDR2 sequences are MNHEY and SMNVEV (reference sequence). The germline V and J ends were trimmed by 5 bases and 0 bases, with 11 bases remaining between them.

This chain uses TRBV29-1 with TRBJ1-2, with TRBD1 as a possible D gene (6 bases). Per the germline V gene, CDR1 is SQVTM and CDR2 is ANQGSEA. CDR3 length equals 11 residues. V was trimmed by 2 bases and J by 8 bases, leaving 9 bases between them. The CDR3 loop is CSVETGFGYTF. CDR3 in DNA: TGCAGCGTTGAAACAGGGTTCGGCTACACCTTC.

This clone was picked up one time. J is TRBJ2-1 and V is TRBV25-1; 7 nucleotides line up with TRBD1. The V gene's germline CDR1 is MGHDK and CDR2 SYGVNS. The CDR3 runs to 11 residues. V lost 6 bases to trimming and J lost 9 bases; unmatched junction nucleotides: 2. Here the CDR3 reads CASSRGSEQFF. In nucleotides, the CDR3 is TGTGCCAGCAGCAGGGGGAGTGAGCAGTTCTTC. Looking up the rest from reference TRBV25-1 and TRBJ2-1 gives the full variable domain: EADIYQTPRYLVIGTGKKITLECSQTMGHDKMYWYQQDPGMELHLIHYSYGVNSTEKGDLSSESTVSRIRTEHFPLTLESARPSHTSQYLCASSRGSEQFFGPGTRLTVL.

This clone appeared a single time. V is TRBV4-2 and J is TRBJ1-3, with a weak D call TRBD1 (6 bases). V lost 6 bases, J lost 0 bases, and 9 bases lay in between. Germline CDR1 reads LGHNA; CDR2 reads YNFKEQ. The CDR3 has 14 residues. For the CDR3, the DNA is TGTGCCAGCAGAGAGACAGGCTCTGGAAACACCATATATTTT. Its protein is CASRETGSGNTIYF.

The chain is built from TRBV6-5 and TRBJ1-2; maybe TRBD1 (5 bases). There are 14 residues in the CDR3. The V gene's germline CDR1 is MNHEY and CDR2 SVGAGI. V gave up 7 bases and J gave up 2 bases, with 14 bases separating them. Here the CDR3 reads CASTPRVLNYGYTF. CDR3 sequence (DNA): TGTGCCAGCACCCCCAGGGTCCTCAACTATGGCTACACCTTC.

The chain carries TRBV7-6 and TRBJ2-7; unclear D gene. Germline-derived CDR1 and CDR2 are SGHVS and FNYEAQ. There are 17 residues in the CDR3. With 1 base removed from V and 2 bases from J, the gap between germline ends came to 18 bases. This chain's CDR3 is CASSLGGGTRSPYEQYF. The CDR3 coding sequence is TGTGCCAGCAGCTTAGGGGGTGGAACAAGGAGTCCCTACGAGCAGTACTTC. The whole variable domain, remainder taken from reference TRBV7-6 and TRBJ2-7, is GAGVSQSPRYKVTKRGQDVALRCDPISGHVSLYWYRQALGQGPEFLTYFNYEAQQDKSGLPNDRFSAERPEGSISTLTIQRTEQRDSAMYRCASSLGGGTRSPYEQYFGPGTRLTVT.

The rearrangement uses TRBV9 and TRBJ1-2; 10 positions agree with TRBD1. The V gene end was trimmed by 4 bases and the J gene end by 2 bases; junction bases not matched to a gene: 11. Germline CDR1 SGDLS, CDR2 YYNGEE. The CDR3 contains 17 residues. The CDR3 here is CASSHPGTGVFNYGYTF. CDR3 in DNA: TGTGCCAGCAGCCATCCCGGGACAGGGGTATTCAACTATGGCTACACCTTC. Full variable domain (remainder filled in from reference TRBV9 and TRBJ1-2): DSGVTQTPKHLITATGQRVTLRCSPRSGDLSVYWYQQSLDQGLQFLIQYYNGEERAKGNILERFSAQQFPDLHSELNLSSLELGDSALYFCASSHPGTGVFNYGYTFGSGTRLTVV.

The chain uses TRBV7-9 and TRBJ2-7, with 9 bases fitting TRBD1. V dropped 4 bases and J dropped 2; count of bases not matched to a gene: 3. Germline lookup yields CDR1 SEHNR and CDR2 FQNEAQ (reference sequence). CDR3 length equals 14 residues. The CDR3 reads CASSSGTGTYEQYF. The CDR3, as DNA: TGTGCCAGCAGCTCCGGGACAGGGACCTACGAGCAGTACTTC.

This sequence joins TRBV11-3 and TRBJ1-3; no definite D call. The germline V and J ends were trimmed by 5 bases and 2 bases, with 10 bases remaining between them. The length of the CDR3 is 14 residues. Germline V gives CDR1 SGHNT, CDR2 YENEEA. The CDR3 DNA is TGTGCCAGCAGCGGGCGGAAGACTGGAAACACCATATATTTT. As protein: CASSGRKTGNTIYF.

J is TRBJ2-5 and V is TRBV28; weak D call: TRBD1 (5 bases). From germline, CDR1 is MDHEN and CDR2 SYDVKM. With 5 bases removed from V and 2 bases from J, the gap between germline ends came to 12 bases. This CDR3 has 14 amino acids. Here the CDR3 reads CASSIQDPQETQYF. The CDR3 coding sequence is TGTGCCAGCAGTATACAGGACCCGCAAGAGACCCAGTACTTC.

The gene calls are TRBV5-1 and TRBJ1-2; D unclear. CDR3 length equals 12 residues. Germline V gene lookup returns CDR1 SGHRS and CDR2 YFSETQ. V gave up 5 bases and J gave up 8 bases, with 13 bases separating them. The CDR3 DNA sequence: TGCGCCAGCAGGGACGGAGGTCTCGGCTACACCTTC. Protein product: CASRDGGLGYTF.